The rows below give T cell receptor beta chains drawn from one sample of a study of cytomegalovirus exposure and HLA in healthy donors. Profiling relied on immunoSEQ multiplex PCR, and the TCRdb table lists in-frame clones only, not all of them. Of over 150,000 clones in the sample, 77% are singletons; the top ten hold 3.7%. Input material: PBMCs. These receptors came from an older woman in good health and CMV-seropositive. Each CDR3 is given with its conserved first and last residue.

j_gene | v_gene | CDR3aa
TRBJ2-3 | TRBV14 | CASTRGLVDTQYF
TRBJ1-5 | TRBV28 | CASSFGGFEGNQPQHF
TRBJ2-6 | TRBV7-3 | CASSRGQGSNGLTF
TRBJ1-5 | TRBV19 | CASNSGRGLTPQHF
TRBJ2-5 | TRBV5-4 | CASSLRTSGLGTQYF
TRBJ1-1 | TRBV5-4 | CASSPARGPGTEAFF
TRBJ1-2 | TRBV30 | CAAPRQGEWYGYTF
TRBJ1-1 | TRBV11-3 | CASSSGTGLNTEAFF
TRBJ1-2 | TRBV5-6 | CASSDTTGFDYGYTF
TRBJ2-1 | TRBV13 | CASTVMSGGYNEQFF
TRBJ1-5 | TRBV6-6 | CASSFRGQPQHF
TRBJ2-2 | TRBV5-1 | CASRETGGIPGELFF
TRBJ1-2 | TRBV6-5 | CASSYSLTGGTYGYTF
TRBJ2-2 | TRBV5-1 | CASRPLMGDSGELFF
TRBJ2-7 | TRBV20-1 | CSGRTGYEQYF
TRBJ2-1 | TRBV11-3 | CASSFGGNYNEQFF
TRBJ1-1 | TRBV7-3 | CASSEYPGHPMNTEAFF
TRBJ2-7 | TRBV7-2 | CASSLDRDAHEQYF
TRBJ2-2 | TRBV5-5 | CASSLESRTGELFF
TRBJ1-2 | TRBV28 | CASSLGGQGAGGYTF
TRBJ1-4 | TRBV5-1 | CASSRQGVETNEKLFF
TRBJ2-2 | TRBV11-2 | CASSLGLEGGELFF
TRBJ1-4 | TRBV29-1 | CSVRGVGGGNEKLFF
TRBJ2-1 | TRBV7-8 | CASSPGLAGGPWGGQFF
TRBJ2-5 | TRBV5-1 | CASSLGDRGSEETQYF
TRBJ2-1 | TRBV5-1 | CASSGRTGGLSREQFF
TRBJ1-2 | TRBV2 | CASSENRNPKSHGYTF
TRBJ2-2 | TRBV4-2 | CASSQLTTVTGELFF
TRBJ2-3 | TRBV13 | CASSWTSGTYTDTQYF
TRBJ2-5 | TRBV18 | CASSQSGGAQETQYF
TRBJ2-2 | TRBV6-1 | CASSEGLANTGELFF